This record looks at one T cell receptor (beta chain) sequence and its context. The antigen it recognizes is unknown. One base away there is no much larger clone; base qualities are not given. Any patient with an uncontrolled infection, another autoimmune disease, pregnancy or lactation was excluded. Diagnoses were based on clinical symptoms, serum thyroxine and TRAb, thyroid ultrasound and orbital computed tomography. Trizol reagent was used to extract total RNA, and RNA quality was then checked on an Agilent 2100 Bioanalyzer. The data belong to a study of T cells in Graves' hyperthyroidism and ophthalmopathy (dated by TCRdb to about 2019). About the study as a whole: To identify distinguishing TCR V-J signatures, a discovery cohort of 100 patients was used, comprising some 45 with Graves' ophthalmopathy and around 60 with stable Graves' hyperthyroidism. The study also compared thyroid tissue and blood T-cell repertoires from five or six Graves' hyperthyroidism patients. The 100 discovery patients were randomly divided into training and test sets at a 7:3 ratio. After sampling, hyperthyroidism patients received methimazole starting at 30 mg daily, and ophthalmopathy patients received high-dose intravenous methylprednisolone. The paper reports TCR Vbeta CDR3 sequencing of 140 or so peripheral blood samples: 43 ophthalmopathy, under 85 hyperthyroidism and roughly 17 progressor patients. Prospective prediction of ophthalmopathy was tested in an independent validation cohort of 18 to 20 hyperthyroidism patients and some 17 patients who later progressed to ophthalmopathy. Overall results and qualifications from the work: Most expanded thyroid clonotypes (frequency above 0.001) were also detected in blood, a finding suggesting that blood repertoires may reflect thyroid immune responses. No statistical method was used to fix the sample size in advance, and group allocation was not hidden from the investigators. In validation, the model predicted progression to ophthalmopathy a median of roughly 6.5 months before onset, with roughly 70% sensitivity and almost 75% specificity. A 13 V-J signature model separated ophthalmopathy from stable hyperthyroidism, with approximately 87% sensitivity and about 81% specificity in cross-validation and 80%/75% in testing.

Amplification of TCR beta CDR3 regions was carried out from RNA transcripts. The TCR CDR3 was subjected to a first round of RT-PCR using the HTBI primer set and the Qiagen OneStep RT-PCR kit. Libraries were constructed in a second round of multiplex PCR, after which size selection and purification were carried out. The libraries were sequenced on an Illumina HiSeq2000 using paired-end 100 bp reads. The published analysis was carried out like this. Raw data were processed with SOAPnuke, discarding reads with adapters, uncalled bases, mean Phred below 15, or no exact constant-primer or identifier match. High-quality paired reads were merged using COPE v1.2.5, and each unique nucleotide sequence was defined as a clonotype. MiTCR v1.1 was used to align the clonotypes against IMGT TRBV, TRBD and TRBJ reference segments. Analysis was restricted to V-J combinations with a frequency above 0.0001, which covered about 99% of repertoires. The TCS score was defined as F50 (clonal expansion) divided by E x V (chaos), with BLOSUM62-based TCRdist calculated between CDR3 peptides within each V-J. Welch's t-statistics and random forest reduced fewer than 600 V-J features to some 14, which were used in a naive Bayes classifier (R e1071). The Morisita-Horn index was used to measure how similar the thyroid and blood repertoires were. In-frame beta chains were kept once TCRdb had trimmed the public reads at Q25 with fastp and called clones with MiXCR. Each entry merges the rows of one CDR3 protein and shows their most common DNA and genes. V and J calls and clone size were set by TCRdb, not the authors. The sample contains more than 500,000 distinct CDR3 sequences, just over 45% of them found a single time. Clones ranked in the top ten supply roughly 19% of the sample.

Taken from cysteine to phenylalanine, the CDR3 has 15 residues. The kept DNA is CDR3 alone, 45 bases in frame from the first base. Looking up the germline V gene (reference sequence) yields CDR1 SEHNR and CDR2 FQNEAQ. Trimming at the junction amounts to 5 bases on V and 0 bases on J, and the germline ends lie 11 bases apart. The sample comprised peripheral blood or thyroid tissue (not recorded which). The TCR comes from an adult woman with Graves' disease, either hyperthyroidism or ophthalmopathy (not recorded which). The rearranged chain carries TRBV7-9 and TRBJ1-3; the D gene remains uncertain. The CDR3 protein sequence reads: CASSQAAVSGNTIYF. The nucleotide sequence is given as TGTGCCAGCAGCCAAGCGGCCGTCTCTGGAAACACCATATATTTT.